This T cell receptor beta chain was recorded in a study of CD8 T cells in Susac syndrome (dated by TCRdb to the late 2010s). Study-wide context: Of the Susac syndrome patients who were sequenced, roughly eight were in clinical remission while six had clinically active disease. At blood withdrawal, Susac syndrome patients were either therapy-naive, taking corticosteroids (in some cases with IVIg as well), or taking IVIg alone. Repertoire sequencing was used to test whether CD8+ T cell activation and differentiation in Susac syndrome was antigen driven. The full study reports these points: The number of individuals in the TCR sequencing and HLA analysis was acknowledged as relatively small. In the CD4+ T cell repertoire of Susac syndrome patients, clonal expansion was not detected.

RNA was extracted using the RNeasy kit, and about 0.5 to 1 ug of the RNA was reverse transcribed with random hexamers. The immunoSEQ multiplex PCR assay, which covers 54 Vbeta and 13 Jbeta segments, was used to amplify TCR beta CDR3 regions. To correct PCR amplification bias, a synthetic template baseline was used for both primer optimization and computational correction. The study's processing was this. Reads were assigned to V, D and J genes according to IMGT and analyzed in immunoSEQ Analyzer, with only productive sequences retained. Clonality was calculated as one minus the Shannon entropy normalized by log2 of the number of productive unique sequences. For each patient and control, public and private clones were evaluated among the 100 most prevalent clones. Clones were defined as Susac-specific if absent from the healthy and MS cohorts, from approximately 1,100 published viral clones and from other ImmuneACCESS disease sequences. In-frame beta chains were kept once TCRdb had trimmed the public reads at Q25 with fastp and called clones with MiXCR. Every distinct CDR3 protein forms one entry, paired with its most common genes and DNA. The V and J calls come from TCRdb's annotation, not from the publication. Across this sample there are 150,000 to 200,000 distinct CDR3 sequences, with over 75% seen only once. The top ten clonotypes cover roughly 0.087% of the sample.

High-throughput TCR beta sequencing profiled peripheral blood CD8+ and CD4+ T cells from healthy donors, Susac syndrome patients and multiple sclerosis patients. The Susac syndrome patients fulfilled recently defined diagnostic criteria for definite or probable disease. Bulk CD8+ and CD4+ T cells were purified magnetically by negative isolation, whereas CD8+ TEMRA cells were enriched by FACS. Blood was collected in EDTA tubes and processed within 24 hours, with PBMCs isolated through density gradient centrifugation. PBMCs destined for TCR sequencing were cryopreserved in liquid nitrogen and later thawed in a 37 °C water bath. Purity of sorted or isolated CD4+, CD8+ and CD8+ TEMRA cells was at least 90%. The CDR3 numbers 14 residues from cysteine through phenylalanine. Left in the record is the CDR3 DNA by itself, 42 bases read in frame from the first base. CDR1 SGHDT and CDR2 YYEEEE were looked up in the germline V gene. Here V drops 4 bases and J drops 3 bases, and the junction holds 3 bases not matched to any gene.

Points on this clonotype: No cognate antigen has been identified for it. No base qualities exist here, and no much larger clone lies one base off it.

Sequenced input: CD4+ T cells from PBMCs. This receptor was taken from a human donor with Susac syndrome. Here the chain combines TRBV5-6 and TRBJ2-2; TRBD1 fits 7 bases in the junction. In nucleotides, the sequence is TGTGCCAGCAGCCGGGACAGACACACCGGGGAGCTGTTTTTT. This gives the protein CASSRDRHTGELFF. Where the CDR3 stops, the reference TRBV5-6 and TRBJ2-2 genes take over; the full variable domain is DAGVTQSPTHLIKTRGQQVTLRCSPKSGHDTVSWYQQALGQGPQFIFQYYEEEERQRGNFPDRFSGHQFPNYSSELNVNALLLGDSALYLCASSRDRHTGELFFGEGSRLTVL.